The following is a T cell receptor (beta chain) sequence with its context. Germline V lookup: CDR1 KGHSH, CDR2 LQKENI. J was trimmed by 5 bases and V by 4 bases; bases with no gene match: 15. The CDR3 runs to 17 residues. This sample was included in a study of cytomegalovirus exposure and HLA in healthy donors. Turning to the study itself: From donors who were HLA-typed, an early data release held 81 million or so unique TCRs.

A multiplex PCR was run with 60 Vbeta primers and 13 Jbeta primers. Sequencing was performed with immunoSEQ multiplex PCR; in TCRdb, only in-frame clones are kept and a portion is missing. The sample lists roughly 120,000 clones, around 67% occurring once. The chain combines TRBV18 with TRBJ2-7, with 9 bases identical to TRBD1. The source material was PBMCs. The sequence was obtained from a woman aged 40 to 55 in good health and CMV-seronegative. The CDR3 DNA is TGTGCCAGCTCACTAACCCGCTCCGGACAGGGGTTCCACGAGCAGTACTTC. Its protein is CASSLTRSGQGFHEQYF.